The sequence of this T cell receptor beta chain was determined in a study of T cells in localized non-small cell lung cancer. Study-wide findings and caveats: When the top 100 tumor clones were examined, a median around 61 of them also appeared in the adjacent lung, which was paired and uninvolved.

TCRdb keeps only in-frame clones here, not all; method: immunoSEQ multiplex PCR. The table has 25,000 to 35,000 clones, about 90% seen once. V lost 4 bases to trimming and J lost 4 bases; unmatched junction nucleotides: 9. This CDR3 spans 16 amino acids. CDR1 is SGHRS and CDR2 is YFSETQ in the germline V gene. For this clone: Its specificity is unknown.

The sequence was obtained from a man aged 35 to 70 with stage II lung adenocarcinoma. The rearrangement links TRBV5-1 to TRBJ2-2; 8 nucleotides line up with TRBD1. This sample comprised PBMCs, obtained before any cancer treatment. The chain's CDR3 is CASSPRTGISTGELFF. CDR3 sequence (DNA): TGCGCCAGCAGCCCCCGGACAGGGATAAGCACCGGGGAGCTGTTTTTT.